A selection of T cell receptor beta chains follows, all from one sample in a study of cytomegalovirus exposure and HLA in healthy donors. Sequencing used immunoSEQ multiplex PCR; TCRdb keeps in-frame clones, though not all of them. The sample holds approximately 280,000 clones, 80% to 90% seen once. Source material: PBMCs. The receptors originated from a woman aged 18-29 years in good health and CMV-seronegative. CDR3s include the opening cysteine and the closing phenylalanine or tryptophan. D genes are given only for firm matches. Clone size is given for some rows only: seen once, a few or many times, or a class if the clone is expanded.

clone_size,d_call,v_call,j_call,cdr3_nt,cdr3_aa
.,.,TRBV29-1,TRBJ1-1,TGCAGCGTTGTGAATCAGGGGCGGAACACTGAAGCTTTCTTT,CSVVNQGRNTEAFF
once,TRBD2,TRBV30,TRBJ2-7,TGTGCCCGAGCGGGAGGGTTCGAGCAGTACTTC,CARAGGFEQYF
.,TRBD1,TRBV19,TRBJ2-7,TGTGCCAGTAGTCCTCCGGGACAGGGGGTCTACGAGCAGTACTTC,CASSPPGQGVYEQYF
.,.,TRBV7-8,TRBJ2-7,TGTGCCAGCAGCTACGACAGGGAGGAATACGAGCAGTACTTC,CASSYDREEYEQYF
.,TRBD1,TRBV9,TRBJ2-2,TGTGCCAGCAGCGTAGGAGGGGGACAGGGGGCCACCGGGGAGCTGTTTTTT,CASSVGGGQGATGELFF
.,TRBD1,TRBV7-7,TRBJ2-7,TGTGCTAGCAGCCCCAGGACAGGATACTCCTACGAGCAGTACTTC,CASSPRTGYSYEQYF
few,.,TRBV28,TRBJ1-1,TGTGCCAGCAGTTACAGGTTAGCAAACACTGAAGCTTTCTTT,CASSYRLANTEAFF
once,.,TRBV27,TRBJ1-3,TGTGCCAGCAGTTTACAGTTTGGAAACACCATATATTTT,CASSLQFGNTIYF
.,.,TRBV25-1,TRBJ1-1,TGTGCCAGCAGTGAATGGTCAGCCCGCCGGAGCACTGAAGCTTTCTTT,CASSEWSARRSTEAFF
.,.,TRBV6-4,TRBJ2-1,TGTGCCAGCAGGATTCTTACGGGGATTTTCGTATCCAGTAGATACAATGAGCAGTTCTTC,CASRILTGIFVSSRYNEQFF
.,.,TRBV5-1,TRBJ1-2,TGCGCCAGCAGAACGACAGACGACTATGGCTACACCTTC,CASRTTDDYGYTF
.,TRBD2,TRBV7-2,TRBJ2-1,TGTGCCAGCAGCCCAAGCGGGGGGGCCCTTAATGAGCAGTTCTTC,CASSPSGGALNEQFF
.,TRBD1,TRBV6-5,TRBJ2-7,TGTGCCAGCAGTTACCGGGACAGGGGCTACTACGAGCAGTACTTC,CASSYRDRGYYEQYF
once,.,TRBV28,TRBJ1-6,TGTGCCAGCAGTTTAAGGGGTAAGAATTCACCCCTCCACTTT,CASSLRGKNSPLHF
.,.,TRBV11-2,TRBJ2-1,TGTGCCAGCAGCTTGCCCTTTAGCCAGAACAATGAGCAGTTCTTC,CASSLPFSQNNEQFF
.,TRBD1,TRBV23-1,TRBJ1-5,TGCGCCAGCAGTCTACAGGGGCGGTATAGCAATCAGCCCCAGCATTTT,CASSLQGRYSNQPQHF
.,.,TRBV5-8,TRBJ1-2,TGTGCCAGCAGCCCCCCGGGGTACAGGGCGACCGTGCCTAACTATGGCTACACCTTC,CASSPPGYRATVPNYGYTF
.,TRBD1,TRBV19,TRBJ1-1,TGTGCCAGTAGTTGGACAGGCGTTGAAGCTTTCTTT,CASSWTGVEAFF
.,.,TRBV27,TRBJ2-7,TGTGCCAGCGTAGGGGGGGGCGAGCAGTACTTC,CASVGGGEQYF
.,.,TRBV5-1,TRBJ1-2,TGCGCCAGCAGCTTGTCAGGGGTCAGCTATGGCTACACCTTC,CASSLSGVSYGYTF
.,.,TRBV2,TRBJ2-7,TGTGCCAGCAGTGAAGAGATTACTTCCTACGAGCAGTACTTC,CASSEEITSYEQYF
.,TRBD1,TRBV5-1,TRBJ1-2,TGCGCCAGCAGCCTAGGGGACAGGGACTATGGCTACACCTTC,CASSLGDRDYGYTF
few,.,TRBV2,TRBJ2-2,TGTGCCAGCAGCCCTACAGGGCACACCGGGGAGCTGTTTTTT,CASSPTGHTGELFF
.,.,TRBV7-8,TRBJ2-1,TGTGCCAGCAGCCAGCGACTACCCAATGAGCAGTTCTTC,CASSQRLPNEQFF
.,TRBD2,TRBV5-6,TRBJ2-1,TGTGCCAGCAGCTTTTTCAGCGGGGGGGCCTACAATGAGCAGTTCTTC,CASSFFSGGAYNEQFF
.,TRBD2,TRBV9,TRBJ2-1,TGTGCCAGCAGCGTACCCAAGCGGGAGGATTTTTACAATGAGCAGTTCTTC,CASSVPKREDFYNEQFF
once,.,TRBV30,TRBJ1-4,TGTGCCTGGAGTCGAGGAACCAAGGGGGAAAAACTGTTTTTT,CAWSRGTKGEKLFF
.,.,TRBV6-5,TRBJ1-1,TGTGCCAGCACCCTAAAGATGAACACTGAAGCTTTCTTT,CASTLKMNTEAFF
.,.,TRBV4-2,TRBJ2-2,TGTGCCAGCAGCCAAGAAGCAGGGAAGCACACCGGGGAGCTGTTTTTT,CASSQEAGKHTGELFF
.,TRBD2,TRBV11-2,TRBJ2-3,TGTGCCAGCAGCTCACTAGCGGGAGGCCCGGCAGATACGCAGTATTTT,CASSSLAGGPADTQYF